The next 22 T cell receptor beta chains were all read from a single sample in a study of shared clonotypes between healthy human individuals. Naive CD8 cells lacked CD45RO, underwent positive selection for CCR7 and left out terminally differentiated effector memory CD45RA+ cells. The protocol was immunoSEQ multiplex PCR, while the TCRdb copy is restricted to in-frame clones and leaves out a portion. The sample has about 2,100,000 clones; roughly 91% are singletons. The sequenced material came from naive CD8+ T cells from PBMCs. The receptors come from a man aged 18-30 years in good health. Some clones in this sample may be carry-over from other donors' samples.

The gene calls are TRBV27 and TRBJ1-3, with TRBD1 as a possible D gene (6 bases). The CDR3 is 15 amino acids. Germline V lookup: CDR1 MNHEY, CDR2 SMNVEV (reference sequence). The V and J ends lost 8 bases and 0 bases respectively, with 14 bases between them. CDR3 DNA sequence: TGTGCCAGCGGTCGGGGGGGCCTCTCTGGAAACACCATATATTTT. Protein sequence: CASGRGGLSGNTIYF.

This clone was picked up a small number of times. The chain has TRBV20-1 and TRBJ1-1; D is undetermined. V was clipped by 5 bases and J by 8 bases, with 12 bases between them. The CDR3 consists of 11 residues. Germline V gene data show CDR1 as DFQATT and CDR2 as SNEGSKA (reference sequence). This CDR3 is CSARMGVEAFF. CDR3 bases: TGCAGTGCTCGTATGGGAGTAGAAGCTTTCTTT.

The V call is TRBV7-6, the J call TRBJ2-2; 9 nucleotides line up with TRBD2. Per the germline V gene, CDR1 is SGHVS and CDR2 is FNYEAQ. V lost 4 bases and J lost 1; bases outside the gene matches: 1. CDR3 length equals 15 residues. The CDR3 sequence: CASSWTSENTGELFF. CDR3 DNA sequence: TGTGCCAGCAGCTGGACTAGCGAGAACACCGGGGAGCTGTTTTTT.

This clone was found once. The chain has TRBV11-3 and TRBJ2-2; D remains ambiguous. Trimming pared 8 bases from V and 4 bases from J, leaving 8 bases between. Per germline, CDR1 SGHNT and CDR2 YENEEA. CDR3 length: 12 amino acids. DNA of the CDR3: TGTGCCAGCCGGGCGCCCACCGGGGAGCTGTTTTTT. As protein: CASRAPTGELFF.

This clone was counted a single time. V usage is TRBV9 and J usage is TRBJ2-3, with D perhaps being TRBD1 or TRBD2 (5 bases each). The CDR3 extends over 16 amino acids. V was pared by 4 bases and J by 7 bases, with 22 bases between. Germline-derived CDR1 and CDR2 are SGDLS and YYNGEE. CDR3 nucleotide sequence: TGTGCCAGCAGCCCCAATCGGGGTGGGGCTCTCCATACGCAGTATTTT. It is translated as CASSPNRGGALHTQYF.

The DNA of the CDR3 is TGTGCCAGCAGCTTAGGGGACTCCACGGGGACAGATACGCAGTATTTT. It specifies CASSLGDSTGTDTQYF. V is TRBV7-9 and J is TRBJ2-3; D may be TRBD2 (6 bases). Germline V gene lookup returns CDR1 SEHNR and CDR2 FQNEAQ (reference sequence). The CDR3 covers 16 residues. The V gene lost 1 base and the J gene lost 3 bases, with 14 bases spanning the gap.

The chain carries TRBV27 and TRBJ2-3; tentatively, D is TRBD2 (7 bases). This CDR3 is built from 16 residues. V lost 6 bases and J lost 0, with 16 bases in between. Germline CDR1 is MNHEY and CDR2 is SMNVEV (reference sequence). As DNA, the CDR3 is TGTGCCAGCAGCAGCTTAGGGGGGGGCAGCACAGATACGCAGTATTTT. Residues: CASSSLGGGSTDTQYF.

The chain couples TRBV28 to TRBJ2-6; weak D call: TRBD2 (5 bases). V was cut by 6 bases and J by 2 bases, with 14 bases left in between. Germline assignment: CDR1 MDHEN and CDR2 SYDVKM. The CDR3 is 16 amino acids. CDR3 in amino acids: CASSGPPGAGANVLTF. In nucleotides, the CDR3 is TGTGCCAGCAGCGGCCCCCCCGGGGCTGGGGCCAACGTCCTGACTTTC.

The genes are TRBV7-9 and TRBJ2-4; D possibly uses TRBD1 or TRBD2 (5 bases each). Per the germline V gene, CDR1 is SEHNR and CDR2 is FQNEAQ (reference sequence). Trimming cost V 5 bases and J 8 bases, with 16 bases left between them. The CDR3 extends over 14 amino acids. The CDR3 protein is CASSRGPGADIQYF. The CDR3 DNA follows: TGTGCCAGCAGCCGAGGTCCCGGGGCGGACATTCAGTACTTC.

The rearrangement links TRBV4-1 to TRBJ2-5; no definite D call. Per germline, CDR1 MGHRA and CDR2 YSYEKL. The germline V and J ends were trimmed by 4 bases and 7 bases, with 13 bases remaining between them. The CDR3 has 13 residues. The CDR3: CASSPAKWGTQYF. The CDR3 nucleotides are TGCGCCAGCAGCCCCGCGAAGTGGGGGACCCAGTACTTC.

This clone was observed a handful of times. This rearrangement joins TRBV7-8 to TRBJ1-1, with 8 bases fitting TRBD1. In germline, CDR1 is SGHVS, CDR2 FQNEAQ. CDR3 length equals 14 residues. The V segment lost 5 bases and the J segment 5 bases; nucleotides outside the gene matches: 7. The chain's CDR3 is CASSPQGGKTEAFF. The CDR3 DNA is TGTGCCAGCAGCCCACAGGGGGGGAAGACTGAAGCTTTCTTT. Looking up the rest from reference TRBV7-8 and TRBJ1-1 gives the full variable domain: GAGVSQSPRYKVAKRGQDVALRCDPISGHVSLFWYQQALGQGPEFLTYFQNEAQLDKSGLPSDRFFAERPEGSVSTLKIQRTQQEDSAVYLCASSPQGGKTEAFFGQGTRLTVV.

CDR3 DNA: TGCAGCGTTGAATCCGGGAGGGCCGGGGCAGATACGCAGTATTTT. Encoded protein: CSVESGRAGADTQYF. V and J are TRBV29-1 and TRBJ2-3, with 8 bases that match TRBD2. This CDR3 is built from 15 residues. Germline assignment: CDR1 SQVTM and CDR2 ANQGSEA. V was clipped by 2 bases and J by 4 bases; unmatched bases: 8.

The chain recombines TRBV6-5 with TRBJ2-7; D gene unclear. The germline V and J ends were trimmed by 2 bases and 3 bases, with 14 bases remaining between them. The germline CDR1 and CDR2 sequences are MNHEY and SVGAGI. The CDR3 spans 15 residues. Here the CDR3 reads CASSYADPPDYEQYF. The DNA for the CDR3 is TGTGCCAGCAGTTACGCCGATCCGCCAGACTACGAGCAGTACTTC.

The V gene is TRBV7-6, the J gene TRBJ2-7; D is ambiguous. The CDR3 is 13 amino acids. The V and J ends lost 5 bases and 0 bases respectively, with 8 bases between them. Germline V gene sequence: CDR1 SGHVS, CDR2 FNYEAQ. CDR3 protein: CASSPESSYEQYF. The DNA of the CDR3 is TGTGCCAGCAGCCCTGAAAGCTCCTACGAGCAGTACTTC.

This clone was seen a single time. V and J are TRBV27 and TRBJ1-2, with 10 nucleotides matching TRBD1. The germline CDR1 and CDR2 sequences are MNHEY and SMNVEV (reference sequence). The CDR3 totals 17 residues. V was clipped by 6 bases and J by 0 bases; unmatched bases: 10. The CDR3 region is CASSRIRQGAPNYGYTF. In DNA, the CDR3 is TGTGCCAGCAGCCGGATACGACAGGGGGCTCCTAACTATGGCTACACCTTC.

V usage is TRBV5-1 and J usage is TRBJ2-1; D is ambiguous. The V gene lost 3 bases and the J gene lost 2 bases, with 15 bases spanning the gap. The germline CDR1 and CDR2 sequences are SGHRS and YFSETQ. The CDR3 totals 16 residues. This chain's CDR3 is CASSYDARLTYNEQFF. The CDR3 bases are TGCGCCAGCAGCTACGACGCCCGGTTGACCTACAATGAGCAGTTCTTC.

The chain carries TRBV5-1 and TRBJ2-1; the match to TRBD2 covers 12 bases. The V gene's germline CDR1 is SGHRS and CDR2 YFSETQ. Trimming removed 1 base from V and 4 bases from J; junction bases left unmatched: 9. The CDR3 runs 18 residues. The CDR3 DNA reads TGCGCCAGCAGCTTGCCCCCGGGACTAGCGGGCACTTACAATGAGCAGTTCTTC. Its protein product is CASSLPPGLAGTYNEQFF.

V and J are TRBV5-1 and TRBJ2-1, with TRBD2 matching over 8 bases. V lost 1 base to trimming and J lost 4 bases; unmatched junction nucleotides: 1. The CDR3 runs to 14 residues. Germline V lookup: CDR1 SGHRS, CDR2 YFSETQ. CDR3 DNA: TGCGCCAGCAGCTTGCCTAGCGGGTACAATGAGCAGTTCTTC. Protein: CASSLPSGYNEQFF.

The CDR3 region has the DNA TGTGCCAGCAGCTTACCGAGGACAGGGGCTCTACCAACTAATGAAAAACTGTTTTTT. This codes for CASSLPRTGALPTNEKLFF. This chain uses TRBV7-9 with TRBJ1-4; 9 bases fit TRBD1. From germline, CDR1 is SEHNR and CDR2 FQNEAQ (reference sequence). The CDR3 contains 19 residues. V was clipped by 2 bases and J by 0 bases; unmatched bases: 10.

The J gene is TRBJ1-1, the V gene TRBV7-9; 8 bases align to TRBD1. V was clipped by 5 bases and J by 6 bases; unmatched bases: 17. Germline V CDR1 and CDR2: SEHNR, FQNEAQ (reference sequence). The CDR3 contains 17 residues. The CDR3 is CASSLPRAGGERPEAFF. Written as DNA, the CDR3 is TGTGCCAGCAGCCTACCCCGGGCAGGGGGCGAGCGGCCTGAAGCTTTCTTT.

V and J are TRBV7-8 and TRBJ1-1; D gene uncertain. Trimming stripped 2 bases from V and 1 base from J, with 8 bases between. The germline V gene encodes CDR1 SGHVS and CDR2 FQNEAQ. This CDR3 is 14 amino acids long. The CDR3 reads CASSLQGWNTEAFF. The CDR3 region has the DNA TGTGCCAGCAGCTTACAAGGATGGAACACTGAAGCTTTCTTT.

The V gene is TRBV13, the J gene TRBJ2-7; 8 nucleotides match TRBD1. The CDR3 sequence is 14 residues long. Germline V gene sequence: CDR1 PRHDT, CDR2 FYEKMQ (reference sequence). Trimming cost V 4 bases and J 5 bases; bases outside gene matches: 7. The CDR3 DNA sequence: TGTGCCAGCAGCTCCAGGACAGGGAAACACGAGCAGTACTTC. This gives the protein CASSSRTGKHEQYF.